This paragraph reports one TCR beta chain. Its antigen is unidentified. The sample is drawn from a study of T cell responses to AZD1222 COVID-19 vaccine. Study-wide points: Spike-specific TCR breadth and depth both grew after two AZD1222 doses. Seropositive at baseline were only a handful of AZD1222 recipients. Among spike-specific TCRs, nearly half reportedly target unmutated variant regions. Clonal diversity may have been underestimated, and the donors were mostly white British, with more females than males.

Trimming took 6 bases from V and 5 from J; bases not matched to a gene: 7. The CDR3 length is 14 residues. CDR1 and CDR2 from the germline V gene are MNHNY and SVGAGI (reference sequence). The method was immunoSEQ multiplex PCR; TCRdb's version includes in-frame clones alone and lacks a portion of them. The sample lists roughly 180,000 clones; around 90% were seen once. The TCR was taken from an adult who received the AZD1222 COVID-19 vaccine. The chain combines TRBV6-6 with TRBJ1-2, with 9 bases lining up with TRBD1. The input for sequencing was peripheral blood, taken 28 days after the second AZD1222 dose. The DNA for the CDR3 is TGTGCCAGCAGCCCACCGGACAGGGGTTATGGCTACACCTTC. Its protein is CASSPPDRGYGYTF.